This T cell receptor beta chain was identified in a study of cytomegalovirus exposure and HLA in healthy donors. This CDR3 is 14 amino acids long. Germline V gene data show CDR1 as SGHAT and CDR2 as FQNNGV. V was pared by 6 bases and J by 7 bases, with 5 bases of the junction left unmatched. 60 Vbeta and 13 Jbeta primers were used in PCR. This table comes from immunoSEQ multiplex PCR, and its TCRdb copy is limited to in-frame clones, with some not included. The sample includes 150,000 to 200,000 clones, more than 80% of them seen just once. Regarding this clone: The target antigen is unknown.

Whole-study results and caveats: Within an earlier analysis, most TCR beta V segments proved productive either about 87% or about 30% of the time.

The chain couples TRBV11-2 to TRBJ1-6, with 8 bases identical to TRBD1. The sample taken for sequencing was PBMCs. This TCR derives from a boy aged 5-17 years in good health and CMV-seronegative. The CDR3 DNA is TGTGCCAGCAGGGCCACAGGGGGGAATTCACCCCTCCACTTT. Translation gives CASRATGGNSPLHF.